The rows below give T cell receptor beta chains drawn from one sample of a study of control samples from healthy donors and cancer patients. The table came from immunoSEQ multiplex PCR; TCRdb's copy has only in-frame clones and leaves some out. The sample records more than 95,000 clones, 80% to 95% being singletons. The specimen sequenced was blood. All receptors come from a man between 18 and 35 years old in good health. Each CDR3 is given with its conserved first and last residue.

V gene	CDR3 protein
TRBV27	CASSLGAFQPQHF
TRBV6-5	CASSSAGGKGETTQYF
TRBV6-5	CASKGNTEAFF
TRBV24-1	CATSDPRPEAHNEQFF
TRBV5-4	CASSFTGGNEKLFF
TRBV4-2	CASSPNTGTGNEKLFF
TRBV30	CAWSVTRDSPLHF
TRBV11-2	CASSLTGDGYTF
TRBV20-1	CSASGDTSTEAFF
TRBV18	CASSPYGQTLNTEAFF
TRBV7-9	CASSPGTDYGYTF
TRBV2	CASSEGGGPYNEQFF
TRBV7-9	CASSLAGGNQPQHF
TRBV28	CASSSPGQSSGNTIYF
TRBV4-1	CASSQGQDFTEAFF
TRBV6-6	CASSFYPRVNTIYF
TRBV5-1	CASSSMPEQGASWEQYF
TRBV27	CASTLSGGASTEAFF
TRBV2	CASSDITGELFF
TRBV4-1	CASSQDPYPSSGNTIYF
TRBV27	CASRSDRGFPYEQYF
TRBV11-2	CASSANGVRGYTF